Here is one T cell receptor beta chain with its context. Its antigen remains unknown. Sequencing used immunoSEQ multiplex PCR; TCRdb keeps in-frame clones, though not all of them. The table lists roughly 15,000 clones, about four fifths of them singletons. These data belong to a study of T cells after posttransplantation cyclophosphamide. Points from the study as a whole: Donor CD8+ memory clones often dominated recipient blood repertoires at later times. Skin or GI-infiltrating T cells shared few TRB sequences with blood.

The V end was cut by 6 bases, the J end by 3 bases, with 12 bases between. The CDR3 length is 13 residues. CDR1 and CDR2 from the germline V gene are LNHDA and SQIVND (reference sequence). The rearrangement links TRBV19 to TRBJ2-7; the D gene is possibly TRBD1 (6 bases). Sequencing input: memory CD4+ T cells sorted from PBMCs. The clonotype was recovered from a man over 45. CDR3 region: CASSKGQIYEQYF. Written as DNA, the CDR3 is TGTGCCAGTAGCAAAGGACAGATCTACGAGCAGTACTTC.